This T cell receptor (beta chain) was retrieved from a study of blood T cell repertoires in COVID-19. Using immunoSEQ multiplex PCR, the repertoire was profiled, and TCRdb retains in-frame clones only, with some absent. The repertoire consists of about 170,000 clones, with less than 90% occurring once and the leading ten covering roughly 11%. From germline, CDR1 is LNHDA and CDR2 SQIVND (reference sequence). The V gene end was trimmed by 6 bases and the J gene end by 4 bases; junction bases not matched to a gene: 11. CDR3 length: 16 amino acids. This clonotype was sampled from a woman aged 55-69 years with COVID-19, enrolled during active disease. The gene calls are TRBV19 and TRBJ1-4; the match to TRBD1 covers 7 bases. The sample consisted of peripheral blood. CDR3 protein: CASSPNSGGYNEKLFF. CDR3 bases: TGTGCCAGTAGCCCTAATTCAGGGGGATATAATGAAAAACTGTTTTTT.